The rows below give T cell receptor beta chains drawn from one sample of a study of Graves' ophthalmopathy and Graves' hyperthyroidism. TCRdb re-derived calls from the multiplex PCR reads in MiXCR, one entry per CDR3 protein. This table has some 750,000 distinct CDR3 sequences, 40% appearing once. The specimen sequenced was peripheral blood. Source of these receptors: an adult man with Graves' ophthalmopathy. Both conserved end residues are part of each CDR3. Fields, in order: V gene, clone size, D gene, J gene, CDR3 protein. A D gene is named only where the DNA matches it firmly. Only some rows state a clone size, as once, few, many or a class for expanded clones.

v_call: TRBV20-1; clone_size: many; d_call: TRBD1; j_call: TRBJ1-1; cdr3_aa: CSARGDRGDTEAFF
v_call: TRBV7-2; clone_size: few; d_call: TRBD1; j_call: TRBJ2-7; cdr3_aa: CASSQGQVDEQYF
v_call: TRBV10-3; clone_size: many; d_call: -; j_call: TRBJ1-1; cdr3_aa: CAITTDDTEAFF
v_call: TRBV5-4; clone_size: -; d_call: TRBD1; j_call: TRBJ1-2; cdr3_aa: CASSYTGQGANYGYTF
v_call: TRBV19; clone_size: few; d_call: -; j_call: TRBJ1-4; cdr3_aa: CASSRQNNEKLFF
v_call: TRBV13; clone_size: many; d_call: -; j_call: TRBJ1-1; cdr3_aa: CASSSDTTEAFF
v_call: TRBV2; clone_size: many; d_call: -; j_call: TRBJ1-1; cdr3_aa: CASSEGVGPEAFF
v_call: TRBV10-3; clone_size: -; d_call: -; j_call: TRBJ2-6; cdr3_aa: CAISALPGSGANVLTF
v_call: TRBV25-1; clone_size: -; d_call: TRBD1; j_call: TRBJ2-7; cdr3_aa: CASRRQGVVSYEQYF
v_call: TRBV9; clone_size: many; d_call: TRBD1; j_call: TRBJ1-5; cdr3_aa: CASSGQGSNQPQHF
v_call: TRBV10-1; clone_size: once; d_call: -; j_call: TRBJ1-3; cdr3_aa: CASSESPGYSGNTIYF
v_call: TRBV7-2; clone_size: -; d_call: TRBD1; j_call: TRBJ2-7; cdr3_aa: CASSSRQGLSEQYF
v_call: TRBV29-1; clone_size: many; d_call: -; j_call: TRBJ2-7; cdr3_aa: CSVASGGEQYF
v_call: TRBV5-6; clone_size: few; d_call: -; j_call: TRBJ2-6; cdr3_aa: CASSLYTGANVLTF
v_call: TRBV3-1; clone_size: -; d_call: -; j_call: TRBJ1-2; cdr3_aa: CASSQDGGYTF
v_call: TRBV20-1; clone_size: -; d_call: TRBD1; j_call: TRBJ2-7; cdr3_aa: CSARVSGGTGVYYEQYF
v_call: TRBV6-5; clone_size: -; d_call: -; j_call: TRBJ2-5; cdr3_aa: CASSQGQLVETQYF
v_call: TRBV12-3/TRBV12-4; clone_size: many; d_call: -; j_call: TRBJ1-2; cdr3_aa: CASSPGPGYGYTF
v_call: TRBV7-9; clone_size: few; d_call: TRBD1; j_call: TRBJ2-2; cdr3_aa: CASSSTGGPTGELFF
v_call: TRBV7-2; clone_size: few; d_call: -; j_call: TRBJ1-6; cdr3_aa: CASSLVNRPGGSPLHF
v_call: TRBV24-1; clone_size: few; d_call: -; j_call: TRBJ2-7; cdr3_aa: CATSESQGMGIHEQYF
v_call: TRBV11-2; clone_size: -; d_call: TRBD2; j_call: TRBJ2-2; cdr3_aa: CASSRPGLAAGELFF
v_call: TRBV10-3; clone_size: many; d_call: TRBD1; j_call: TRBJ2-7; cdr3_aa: CASSAYRDRGEQYF
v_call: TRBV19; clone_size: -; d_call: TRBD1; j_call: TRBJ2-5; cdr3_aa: CASSPEGARETQYF
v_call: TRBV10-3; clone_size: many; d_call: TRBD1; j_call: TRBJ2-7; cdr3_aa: CAISGGTVSYEQYF
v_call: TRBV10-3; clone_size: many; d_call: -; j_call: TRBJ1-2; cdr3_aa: CAISDPGNNDGYTF
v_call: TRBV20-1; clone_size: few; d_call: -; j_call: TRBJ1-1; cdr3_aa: CSRTDMNTEAFF
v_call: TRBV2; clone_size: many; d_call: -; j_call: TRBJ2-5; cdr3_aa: CASSESKGGGETQYF